This is a list of T cell receptor beta chains from one sample in a study of shared clonotypes between healthy human individuals. Data came from immunoSEQ multiplex PCR; TCRdb stores just in-frame clones and leaves some out. The sample has 2 million to 3 million clones, over 85% seen once; the top ten hold 0.36%. The sequencing input was naive CD4+ T cells from PBMCs. Receptors were obtained from a man younger than 30 in good health. Some clones in this sample may be carry-over from other donors' samples. Each CDR3 is given with its conserved first and last residue. The D gene is left open where the match is weak. Clone sizes are given selectively: once, few, many, or a class where the clone is expanded.

v_call: TRBV7-9
d_call: TRBD1
j_call: TRBJ2-4
clone_size: .
cdr3_nt: TGTGCCAGCAGCGAGACAGGGAGTGCCAAAAACATTCAGTACTTC
cdr3_aa: CASSETGSAKNIQYF

v_call: TRBV28
d_call: TRBD1
j_call: TRBJ1-2
clone_size: .
cdr3_nt: TGTGCCAGCAGTTTATGGGAGAGCAGGACAGGGGATAACTATGGCTACACCTTC
cdr3_aa: CASSLWESRTGDNYGYTF

v_call: TRBV11-3
d_call: TRBD1
j_call: TRBJ2-5
clone_size: .
cdr3_nt: TGTGCCAGCAGCTTTACAGGGGAAGAGACCCAGTACTTC
cdr3_aa: CASSFTGEETQYF

v_call: TRBV7-2
d_call: .
j_call: TRBJ2-3
clone_size: .
cdr3_nt: TGTGCCAGCAGCTTTGCTAGGACAGATACGCAGTATTTT
cdr3_aa: CASSFARTDTQYF

v_call: TRBV28
d_call: .
j_call: TRBJ1-1
clone_size: .
cdr3_nt: TGTGCCAGCAGGGGTGTGGAGGGGACTGAAGCTTTCTTT
cdr3_aa: CASRGVEGTEAFF

v_call: TRBV6-5
d_call: TRBD1
j_call: TRBJ1-6
clone_size: .
cdr3_nt: TGTGCCAGCAGTGTCTCAGGGGGCGAAAATTCACCCCTCCACTTT
cdr3_aa: CASSVSGGENSPLHF

v_call: TRBV7-8
d_call: .
j_call: TRBJ1-1
clone_size: .
cdr3_nt: TGTGCCAGCAGCTTATTCGAGGGGTTTGAGAACACTGAAGCTTTCTTT
cdr3_aa: CASSLFEGFENTEAFF

v_call: TRBV29-1
d_call: .
j_call: TRBJ2-7
clone_size: .
cdr3_nt: TGCAGCGTTGGGGCGACTGGTGCTCCCTACGAGCAGTACTTC
cdr3_aa: CSVGATGAPYEQYF

v_call: TRBV11-2
d_call: .
j_call: TRBJ2-7
clone_size: .
cdr3_nt: TGTGCCAGCAGCCCAACGAACGGCCCCGGGCAGTACTTC
cdr3_aa: CASSPTNGPGQYF

v_call: TRBV5-1
d_call: TRBD2
j_call: TRBJ2-7
clone_size: once
cdr3_nt: TGCGCCAGCAGCTTAATTCCGACAGGGACTAGCGGCTTCTACGAGCAGTACTTC
cdr3_aa: CASSLIPTGTSGFYEQYF

v_call: TRBV7-8
d_call: TRBD1
j_call: TRBJ1-1
clone_size: .
cdr3_nt: TGTGCCAGCAGCTCCCGGGACAGGGACCCCAGAGGAGCTTTCTTT
cdr3_aa: CASSSRDRDPRGAFF

v_call: TRBV27
d_call: TRBD1
j_call: TRBJ2-5
clone_size: .
cdr3_nt: TGTGCCAGCAGTTCGGGACAGGGGGCGTGGGAGACCCAGTACTTC
cdr3_aa: CASSSGQGAWETQYF

v_call: TRBV28
d_call: .
j_call: TRBJ2-2
clone_size: once
cdr3_nt: TGTGCCAGCAGTTCTTGGGAACGGAGAGAGGAGCTGTTTTTT
cdr3_aa: CASSSWERREELFF

v_call: TRBV9
d_call: TRBD2
j_call: TRBJ2-7
clone_size: .
cdr3_nt: TGTGCCAGCAGCCTCATGGGGGTAGCGGGGAGCCGCGTGGATCCCGAGCAGTACTTC
cdr3_aa: CASSLMGVAGSRVDPEQYF

v_call: TRBV7-9
d_call: .
j_call: TRBJ1-1
clone_size: few
cdr3_nt: TGTGCCAGCACCTCGGGGGTTGAAGCTTTCTTT
cdr3_aa: CASTSGVEAFF

v_call: TRBV4-3
d_call: .
j_call: TRBJ2-1
clone_size: .
cdr3_nt: TGCGCCAGCAGCCAGCCCGGCGCCTACAATGAGCAGTTCTTC
cdr3_aa: CASSQPGAYNEQFF

v_call: TRBV28
d_call: TRBD2
j_call: TRBJ2-1
clone_size: .
cdr3_nt: TGTGCCAGCAGTTCGGGACTAGCGAGCGATGAGCAGTTCTTC
cdr3_aa: CASSSGLASDEQFF

v_call: TRBV5-1
d_call: .
j_call: TRBJ2-1
clone_size: .
cdr3_nt: TGCGCCAGCAGCTTGGCCTTGGCAGGGGCTGGCAATGAGCAGTTCTTC
cdr3_aa: CASSLALAGAGNEQFF

v_call: TRBV7-3
d_call: .
j_call: TRBJ2-3
clone_size: once
cdr3_nt: TGTGCCAGCAGCTTAACGAGCGATACGCAGTATTTT
cdr3_aa: CASSLTSDTQYF

v_call: TRBV5-4
d_call: TRBD1
j_call: TRBJ1-2
clone_size: .
cdr3_nt: TGTGCCAGCAGCTTGGGACAGGGCTACTCTTATGGCTACACCTTC
cdr3_aa: CASSLGQGYSYGYTF

v_call: TRBV18
d_call: .
j_call: TRBJ2-5
clone_size: .
cdr3_nt: TGTGCCAGCTCACCGTCGAACCAAGAGACCCAGTACTTC
cdr3_aa: CASSPSNQETQYF

v_call: TRBV13
d_call: .
j_call: TRBJ2-7
clone_size: .
cdr3_nt: TGTGCCAGCAGCTTGACAGACAACCCCTACGAGCAGTACTTC
cdr3_aa: CASSLTDNPYEQYF